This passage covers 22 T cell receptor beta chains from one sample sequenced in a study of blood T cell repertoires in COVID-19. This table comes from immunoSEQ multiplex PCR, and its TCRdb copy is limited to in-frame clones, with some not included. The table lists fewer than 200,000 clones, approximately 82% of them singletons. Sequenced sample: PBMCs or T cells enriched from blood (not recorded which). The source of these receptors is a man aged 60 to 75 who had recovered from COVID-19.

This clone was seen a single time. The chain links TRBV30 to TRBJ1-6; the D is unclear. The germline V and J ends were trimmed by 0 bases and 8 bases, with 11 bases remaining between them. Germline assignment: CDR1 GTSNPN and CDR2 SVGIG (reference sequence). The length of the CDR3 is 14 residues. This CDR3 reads CAWSVQTAYSPLHF. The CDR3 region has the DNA TGTGCCTGGAGTGTACAAACAGCATATTCACCCCTCCACTTT.

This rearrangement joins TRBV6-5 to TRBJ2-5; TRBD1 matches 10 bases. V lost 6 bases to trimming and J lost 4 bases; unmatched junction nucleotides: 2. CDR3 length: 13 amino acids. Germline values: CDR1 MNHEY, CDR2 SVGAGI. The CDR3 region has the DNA TGTGCCAGCAGAGACAGGGGGCCAGAGACCCAGTACTTC. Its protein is CASRDRGPETQYF.

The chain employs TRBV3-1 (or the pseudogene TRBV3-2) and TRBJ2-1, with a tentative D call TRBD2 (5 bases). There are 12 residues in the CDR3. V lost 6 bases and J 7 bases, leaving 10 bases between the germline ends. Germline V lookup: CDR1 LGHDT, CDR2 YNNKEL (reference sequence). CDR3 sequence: CASRSLANEQFF. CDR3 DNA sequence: TGTGCCAGCAGAAGTCTAGCAAATGAGCAGTTCTTC.

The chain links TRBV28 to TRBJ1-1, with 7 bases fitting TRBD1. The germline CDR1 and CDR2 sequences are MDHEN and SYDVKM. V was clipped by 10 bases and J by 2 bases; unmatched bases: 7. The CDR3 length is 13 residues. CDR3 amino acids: CAITQGPNTEAFF. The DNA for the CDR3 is TGTGCCATCACACAGGGGCCCAACACTGAAGCTTTCTTT.

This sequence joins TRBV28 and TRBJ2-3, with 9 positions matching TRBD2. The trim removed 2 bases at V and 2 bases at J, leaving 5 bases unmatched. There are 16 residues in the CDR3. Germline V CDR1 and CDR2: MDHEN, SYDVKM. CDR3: CASSLGLARDTDTQYF. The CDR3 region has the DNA TGTGCCAGCAGTTTAGGACTAGCGCGAGACACAGATACGCAGTATTTT.

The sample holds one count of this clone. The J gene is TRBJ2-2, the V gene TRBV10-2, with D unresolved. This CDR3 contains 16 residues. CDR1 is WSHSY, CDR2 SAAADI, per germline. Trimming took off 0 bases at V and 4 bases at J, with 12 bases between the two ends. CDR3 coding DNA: TGCGCCAGCAGTGAGTCGACTCGGTGGTCCACCGGGGAGCTGTTTTTT. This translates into CASSESTRWSTGELFF.

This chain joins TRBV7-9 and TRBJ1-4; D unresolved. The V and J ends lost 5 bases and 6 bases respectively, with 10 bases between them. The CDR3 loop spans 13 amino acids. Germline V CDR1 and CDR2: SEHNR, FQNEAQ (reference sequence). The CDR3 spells CASSPRRDEKLFF. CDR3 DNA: TGTGCCAGCAGCCCGCGACGGGATGAAAAACTGTTTTTT.

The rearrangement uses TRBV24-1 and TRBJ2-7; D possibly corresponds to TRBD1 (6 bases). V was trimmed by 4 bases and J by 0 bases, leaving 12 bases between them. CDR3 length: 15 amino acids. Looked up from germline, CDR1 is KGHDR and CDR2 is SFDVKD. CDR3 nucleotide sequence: TGTGCCACCAGTGAAGGGGGTAGCCCCTCCTACGAGCAGTACTTC. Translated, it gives CATSEGGSPSYEQYF.

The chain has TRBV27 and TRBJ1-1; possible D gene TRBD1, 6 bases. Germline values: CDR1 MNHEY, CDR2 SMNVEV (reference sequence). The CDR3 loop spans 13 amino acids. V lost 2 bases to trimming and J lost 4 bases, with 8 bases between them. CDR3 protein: CASSLSRGTEAFF. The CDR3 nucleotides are TGTGCCAGCAGTTTAAGCAGGGGCACTGAAGCTTTCTTT.

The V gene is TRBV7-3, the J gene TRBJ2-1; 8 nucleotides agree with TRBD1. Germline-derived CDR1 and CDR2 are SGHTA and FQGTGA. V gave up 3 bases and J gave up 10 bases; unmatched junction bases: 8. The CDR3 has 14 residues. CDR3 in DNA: TGTGCCAGCAGCTTGTGGCAGGGGGCGGGCGAGCAGTTCTTC. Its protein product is CASSLWQGAGEQFF.

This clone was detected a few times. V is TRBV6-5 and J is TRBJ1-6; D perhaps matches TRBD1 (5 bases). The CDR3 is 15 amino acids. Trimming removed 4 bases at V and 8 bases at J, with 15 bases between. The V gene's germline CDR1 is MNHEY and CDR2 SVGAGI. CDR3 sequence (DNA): TGTGCCAGCAGTTCCATGCCCTGGGGCCATTCACCCCTCCACTTT. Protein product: CASSSMPWGHSPLHF.

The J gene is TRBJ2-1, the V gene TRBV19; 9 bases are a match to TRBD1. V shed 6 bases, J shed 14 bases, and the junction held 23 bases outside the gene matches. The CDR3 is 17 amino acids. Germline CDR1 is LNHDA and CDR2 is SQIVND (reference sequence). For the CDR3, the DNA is TGTGCCAGTAGCTTCCTCGCCGAGGGCCGACAGGGGGAGGGGAAGTTCTTC. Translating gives CASSFLAEGRQGEGKFF.

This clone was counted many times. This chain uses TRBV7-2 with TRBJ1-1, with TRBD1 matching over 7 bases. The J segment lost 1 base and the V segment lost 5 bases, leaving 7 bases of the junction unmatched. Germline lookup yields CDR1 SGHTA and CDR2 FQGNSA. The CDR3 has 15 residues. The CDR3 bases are TGTGCCAGCAGCCATCCACAGGGGAAGAACACTGAAGCTTTCTTT. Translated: CASSHPQGKNTEAFF.

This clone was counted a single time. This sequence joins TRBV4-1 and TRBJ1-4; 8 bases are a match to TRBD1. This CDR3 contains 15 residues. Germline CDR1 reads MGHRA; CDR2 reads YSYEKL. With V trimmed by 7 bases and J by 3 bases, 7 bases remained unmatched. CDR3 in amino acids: CASKETGGPNEKLFF. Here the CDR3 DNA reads TGCGCCAGCAAAGAAACAGGGGGACCTAATGAAAAACTGTTTTTT.

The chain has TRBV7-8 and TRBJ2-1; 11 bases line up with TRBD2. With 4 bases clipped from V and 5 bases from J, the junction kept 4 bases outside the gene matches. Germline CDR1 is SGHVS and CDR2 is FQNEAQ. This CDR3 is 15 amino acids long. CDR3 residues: CASSSGLAGHNEQFF. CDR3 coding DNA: TGTGCCAGCAGCTCAGGACTAGCGGGCCACAATGAGCAGTTCTTC.

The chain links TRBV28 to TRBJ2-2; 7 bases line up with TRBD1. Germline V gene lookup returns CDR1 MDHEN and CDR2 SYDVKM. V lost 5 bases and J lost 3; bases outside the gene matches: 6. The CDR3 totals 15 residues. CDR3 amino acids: CASSPGQAYTGELFF. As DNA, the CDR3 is TGTGCCAGCAGTCCCGGACAGGCGTACACCGGGGAGCTGTTTTTT.

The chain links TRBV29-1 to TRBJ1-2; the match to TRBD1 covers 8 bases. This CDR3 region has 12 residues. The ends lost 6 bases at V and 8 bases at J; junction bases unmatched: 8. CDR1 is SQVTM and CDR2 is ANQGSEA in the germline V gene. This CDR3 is CSVDTGGSGYTF. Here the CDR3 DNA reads TGCAGCGTAGATACAGGGGGTAGCGGCTACACCTTC.

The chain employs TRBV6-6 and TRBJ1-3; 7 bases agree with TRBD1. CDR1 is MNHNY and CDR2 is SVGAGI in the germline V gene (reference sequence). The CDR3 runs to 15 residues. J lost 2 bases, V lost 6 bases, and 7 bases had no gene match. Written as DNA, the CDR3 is TGTGCCAGCAGATTGGGACAGTCCCCTGGAAACACCATATATTTT. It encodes CASRLGQSPGNTIYF.

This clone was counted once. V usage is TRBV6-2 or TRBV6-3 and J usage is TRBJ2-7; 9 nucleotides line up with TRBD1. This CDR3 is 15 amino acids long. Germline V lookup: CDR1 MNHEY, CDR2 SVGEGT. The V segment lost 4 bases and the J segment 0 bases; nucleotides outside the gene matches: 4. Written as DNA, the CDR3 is TGTGCCAGCAGTTCACCGGGACAGGGCTCCTACGAGCAGTACTTC. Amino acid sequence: CASSSPGQGSYEQYF.

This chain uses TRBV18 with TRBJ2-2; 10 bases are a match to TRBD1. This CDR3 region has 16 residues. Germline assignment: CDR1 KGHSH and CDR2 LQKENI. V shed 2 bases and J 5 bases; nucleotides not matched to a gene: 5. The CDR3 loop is CASSPNTGQGTGELFF. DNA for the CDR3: TGTGCCAGCTCACCAAACACGGGACAGGGGACCGGGGAGCTGTTTTTT.

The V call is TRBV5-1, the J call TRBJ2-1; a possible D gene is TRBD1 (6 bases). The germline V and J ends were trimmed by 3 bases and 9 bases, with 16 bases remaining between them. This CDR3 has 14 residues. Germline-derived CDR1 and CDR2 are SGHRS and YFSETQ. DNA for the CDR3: TGCGCCAGCAGCTCTCGACCAGGGGAGAGTGAGCAGTTCTTC. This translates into CASSSRPGESEQFF.

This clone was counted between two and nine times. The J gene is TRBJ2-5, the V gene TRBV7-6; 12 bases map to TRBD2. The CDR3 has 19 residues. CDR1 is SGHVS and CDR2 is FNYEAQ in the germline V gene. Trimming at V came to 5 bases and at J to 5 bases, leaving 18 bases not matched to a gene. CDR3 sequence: CASSPSSGGAHNIVETQYF. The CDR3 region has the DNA TGTGCCAGCAGCCCCTCTAGCGGGGGGGCCCATAATATAGTGGAGACCCAGTACTTC.